This is a list of T cell receptor beta chains from one sample in a study of CD4 T cells in relation to SARS-CoV-2 and coronaviruses. Produced via immunoSEQ multiplex PCR; TCRdb's table is partial and in-frame only. This table has 30,000 to 45,000 clones, approximately 90% appearing once. Sequencing used memory CD4+ T cells from PBMCs. These receptors were taken from an adult with COVID-19. Each CDR3 is given with its conserved first and last residue. The D gene is left open where the match is weak. Clone size, where shown, is once, few, many, or a class for clones that have expanded.

NA,NA,TRBV19,TRBJ1-5,CATSPTASNQPQHF,TGTGCCACAAGCCCGACAGCTAGCAATCAGCCCCAGCATTTT
NA,NA,TRBV23-1,TRBJ1-6,CASSHKDTNERSYNSPLHF,TGCGCCAGCAGCCACAAGGACACGAACGAACGCTCCTATAATTCACCCCTCCACTTT
NA,NA,TRBV18,TRBJ2-7,CASSPPGSPGSYEQYF,TGTGCCAGCTCACCCCCGGGCTCTCCCGGGTCCTACGAGCAGTACTTC
NA,NA,TRBV2,TRBJ1-5,CASSPQNSQPQHF,TGTGCCAGCAGCCCGCAAAACTCTCAGCCCCAGCATTTT
NA,TRBD1,TRBV6-6,TRBJ2-1,CASIYSPGQGYNEQFF,TGTGCCAGCATCTACTCCCCGGGACAGGGCTACAATGAGCAGTTCTTC
NA,NA,TRBV11-3,TRBJ2-3,CASSLVVRVTGLDTQYF,TGTGCCAGCAGCTTAGTTGTCCGCGTAACGGGACTAGATACGCAGTATTTT
NA,TRBD2,TRBV28,TRBJ2-7,CASRLADTWYEQYF,TGTGCCAGCAGACTAGCGGACACCTGGTACGAGCAGTACTTC
NA,NA,TRBV2,TRBJ1-5,CASSRTGVKNQPQHF,TGTGCCAGCAGTCGTACGGGGGTAAAGAATCAGCCCCAGCATTTT
NA,NA,TRBV6-5,TRBJ2-1,CASSYRSTAYNEQFF,TGTGCCAGCAGTTACAGGTCTACCGCCTACAATGAGCAGTTCTTC
NA,NA,TRBV5-1,TRBJ1-4,CASSLMASPTNEKLFF,TGCGCCAGCAGCTTGATGGCGAGTCCAACTAATGAAAAACTGTTTTTT
NA,NA,TRBV19,TRBJ1-2,CASNLNLQGRGYTF,TGTGCCAGTAATTTAAACCTCCAGGGGCGAGGCTACACCTTC
NA,TRBD1,TRBV3-1/TRBV3-2,TRBJ1-4,CASSLGTDNEKLFF,TGTGCCAGCTCCCTCGGGACAGATAATGAAAAACTGTTTTTT
NA,NA,TRBV18,TRBJ1-3,CASSLPGNTIYF,TGTGCCAGCTCACTCCCTGGAAACACCATATATTTT
NA,NA,TRBV7-9,TRBJ1-1,CASSVSKNTEAFF,TGTGCCAGCAGCGTATCAAAGAACACTGAAGCTTTCTTT
once,NA,TRBV5-1,TRBJ1-3,CASSAGQPGNTIYF,TGCGCCAGCAGCGCCGGACAGCCCGGAAACACCATATATTTT
once,TRBD2,TRBV7-8,TRBJ2-3,CASSQLAGGLDTQYF,TGTGCCAGCAGCCAACTAGCGGGGGGGCTTGATACGCAGTATTTT
NA,TRBD1,TRBV19,TRBJ2-5,CASRNRGSQETQYF,TGTGCCAGTAGGAACAGGGGGAGTCAAGAGACCCAGTACTTC
NA,NA,TRBV7-2,TRBJ1-6,CASSSQQGSPHF,TGTGCCAGCAGCTCCCAGCAGGGGTCTCCCCACTTT
NA,NA,TRBV6-5,TRBJ1-2,CASSYQQGYGYTF,TGTGCCAGCAGTTACCAACAGGGTTATGGCTACACCTTC
NA,TRBD2,TRBV15,TRBJ2-3,CATSRPKTSGGAGDTQYF,TGTGCCACCAGCAGACCCAAGACTAGCGGGGGGGCTGGGGATACGCAGTATTTT